This is a list of T cell receptor beta chains from one sample in a study of blood T cell repertoires in COVID-19. The repertoire was sequenced with immunoSEQ multiplex PCR; TCRdb's copy has only in-frame clones and lacks some. The sample has about 430,000 clones; 88% are singletons. Sequencing input: PBMCs or T cells enriched from blood (not recorded which). The receptor set was obtained from a woman aged 18-30 years who had been exposed to COVID-19. CDR3s include the opening cysteine and the closing phenylalanine or tryptophan. The D gene is left open where the match is weak. Not every row has a clone size; where given, it reads once, few, many or a size class.

V gene	clone size	J gene	D gene	CDR3 protein	CDR3 DNA
TRBV28	.	TRBJ1-5	.	CASSPGLRTWPQHF	TGTGCCAGCAGCCCCGGACTGCGGACCTGGCCCCAGCATTTT
TRBV7-2	once	TRBJ2-7	TRBD2	CASKTSGSPYEQYF	TGTGCCAGCAAAACTAGCGGGAGTCCCTACGAGCAGTACTTC
TRBV18	.	TRBJ2-7	.	CASSPSLASTTYEQYF	TGTGCCAGCTCACCATCCCTAGCCTCTACGACTTACGAGCAGTACTTC
TRBV10-1	.	TRBJ2-7	.	CASSDDDMAGYEQYF	TGCGCCAGCAGTGATGACGATATGGCAGGGTACGAGCAGTACTTC
TRBV7-9	.	TRBJ2-1	TRBD1	CASSFGQGYNEQFF	TGTGCCAGCAGCTTCGGACAGGGTTACAATGAGCAGTTCTTC
TRBV5-4	once	TRBJ2-5	TRBD2	CASSLGSGGETQYF	TGTGCCAGCAGCTTAGGTAGCGGGGGGGAGACCCAGTACTTC
TRBV15	once	TRBJ2-7	.	CATSQGAYEQYF	TGTGCCACCAGCCAGGGCGCCTACGAGCAGTACTTC
TRBV18	.	TRBJ2-5	TRBD2	CASSPPTGGGLAETQYF	TGTGCCAGCTCACCACCGACGGGAGGAGGATTGGCGGAGACCCAGTACTTC
TRBV3-1/TRBV3-2	.	TRBJ2-2	.	CASSQVTGRSNTGELFF	TGTGCCAGCAGCCAAGTTACGGGGAGATCGAACACCGGGGAGCTGTTTTTT
TRBV12-2	few	TRBJ2-1	.	CASRLGGLAPHNEQFF	TGTGCAAGTCGCTTAGGGGGACTAGCTCCCCACAATGAGCAGTTCTTC
TRBV6-5	.	TRBJ1-1	.	CASSYSNGGTEAFF	TGTGCCAGCAGTTACTCGAACGGGGGCACTGAAGCTTTCTTT
TRBV7-8	.	TRBJ2-7	.	CASSLGAGAGYEQYF	TGTGCCAGCAGCCTGGGGGCGGGAGCGGGCTACGAGCAGTACTTC
TRBV12-3/TRBV12-4	.	TRBJ1-3	.	CASSFGIRNTIYF	TGTGCCAGCAGTTTCGGGATAAGGAACACCATATATTTT
TRBV19	once	TRBJ2-7	TRBD2	CASSKGLANYEQYF	TGTGCCAGTAGTAAGGGACTAGCCAACTACGAGCAGTACTTC
TRBV5-6	.	TRBJ1-2	.	CASSSSPAGLDGYTF	TGTGCCAGCAGCTCGAGTCCGGCAGGGCTGGATGGCTACACCTTC
TRBV7-2	.	TRBJ1-2	TRBD1	CASSSQGQGGGYTF	TGTGCCAGCAGCTCGCAAGGACAGGGAGGCGGCTACACCTTC
TRBV28	.	TRBJ1-4	TRBD1	CASSLYAGGNEKLFF	TGTGCCAGCAGTTTATACGCAGGGGGGAATGAAAAACTGTTTTTT
TRBV3-1/TRBV3-2	.	TRBJ2-2	.	CASSQGLFGVSAGELFF	TGTGCCAGCAGCCAAGGTCTATTCGGAGTGTCAGCCGGGGAGCTGTTTTTT
TRBV27	.	TRBJ2-3	.	CASSLYAGATDTQYF	TGTGCCAGCAGTTTATATGCGGGGGCCACAGATACGCAGTATTTT
TRBV18	.	TRBJ1-2	.	CASSPALNGNYGYTF	TGTGCCAGCTCACCCGCCCTGAACGGGAACTATGGCTACACCTTC
TRBV7-2	.	TRBJ1-4	.	CASSLYSGPNEKLFF	TGTGCCAGCAGCCTCTACAGCGGTCCTAATGAAAAACTGTTTTTT
TRBV4-1	.	TRBJ2-1	TRBD1	CASSQETVRGGEQFF	TGCGCCAGCAGCCAAGAAACAGTACGAGGGGGCGAGCAGTTCTTC
TRBV19	.	TRBJ1-2	.	CASSIEDSSVYGYTF	TGTGCCAGTAGTATAGAGGACAGCAGTGTTTATGGCTACACCTTC
TRBV10-3	.	TRBJ2-3	TRBD1	CAISGTGVTDTQYF	TGTGCCATCAGTGGGACAGGAGTCACAGATACGCAGTATTTT
TRBV12-3/TRBV12-4	.	TRBJ2-1	.	CASSLGRNEQFF	TGTGCCAGCAGTTTAGGGAGGAATGAGCAGTTCTTC
TRBV7-9	.	TRBJ2-1	TRBD2	CASTDGGVGYNEQFF	TGTGCCAGCACCGACGGGGGGGTAGGGTACAATGAGCAGTTCTTC
TRBV28	.	TRBJ1-1	.	CASSFRRVAEAFF	TGTGCCAGCAGTTTCCGGAGGGTAGCGGAAGCTTTCTTT
TRBV4-1	.	TRBJ1-2	.	CASSPAGVNYGYTF	TGCGCCAGCAGCCCTGCGGGGGTGAACTATGGCTACACCTTC
TRBV18	.	TRBJ2-1	.	CASSPGGEQFF	TGTGCCAGCTCACCGGGGGGTGAGCAGTTCTTC
TRBV7-2	.	TRBJ1-6	.	CASSLAGGINNSPLHF	TGTGCCAGCAGCTTAGCGGGGGGGATTAATAATTCACCCCTCCACTTT
TRBV18	few	TRBJ1-4	.	CASSPPQGTTNEKLFF	TGTGCCAGCTCACCTCCCCAGGGGACAACTAATGAAAAACTGTTTTTT
TRBV19	.	TRBJ2-7	TRBD2	CASSIVTSGSYEQYF	TGTGCCAGTAGTATTGTGACTAGCGGATCCTACGAGCAGTACTTC
TRBV27	.	TRBJ2-7	TRBD1	CASSLDRGSYEQYF	TGTGCCAGCAGTTTAGACAGGGGCTCCTACGAGCAGTACTTC
TRBV11-3	.	TRBJ2-5	TRBD1	CASSDAGQGLLETQYF	TGTGCCAGCAGCGACGCGGGACAGGGCTTACTAGAGACCCAGTACTTC
TRBV19	.	TRBJ1-6	TRBD1	CASRTGGYNSPLHF	TGTGCCAGTAGGACAGGGGGCTATAATTCACCCCTCCACTTT
TRBV3-1/TRBV3-2	.	TRBJ1-1	TRBD1	CASTRSGTGLLNTEAFF	TGTGCCAGCACCAGATCGGGGACAGGGTTATTGAACACTGAAGCTTTCTTT
TRBV4-2	.	TRBJ2-3	TRBD2	CARGPGEGTSGRGDTQYF	TGTGCCCGCGGGCCGGGGGAGGGGACTAGCGGGAGAGGGGATACGCAGTATTTT
TRBV6-4	.	TRBJ2-2	.	CASSTGQNTGELFF	TGTGCCAGCAGTACCGGACAGAACACCGGGGAGCTGTTTTTT
TRBV13	.	TRBJ2-7	.	CASRWGGQSYEQYF	TGTGCCAGCAGGTGGGGGGGGCAATCCTACGAGCAGTACTTC
TRBV9	.	TRBJ2-1	TRBD2	CASSAGPVGGKGSYNEQFF	TGTGCCAGCAGCGCCGGCCCTGTGGGAGGGAAAGGGTCCTACAATGAGCAGTTCTTC
TRBV7-7	.	TRBJ2-7	TRBD2	CASSPYLRGGLDEQYF	TGTGCTAGCAGCCCGTACCTGCGGGGGGGCCTGGACGAGCAGTACTTC
TRBV29-1	.	TRBJ2-7	TRBD2	CSVTGVAGDSYEQYF	TGCAGCGTCACAGGTGTAGCGGGGGACTCCTACGAGCAGTACTTC
TRBV30	.	TRBJ1-4	TRBD1	CAWSMGQSRGEKLFF	TGTGCCTGGAGTATGGGACAGTCAAGGGGTGAAAAACTGTTTTTT
TRBV2	.	TRBJ2-5	.	CASRGRLVETQYF	TGTGCCAGCAGGGGTCGACTCGTAGAGACCCAGTACTTC
TRBV7-2	.	TRBJ2-5	.	CASSLGRAGETQYF	TGTGCCAGCAGCTTAGGCAGGGCTGGAGAGACCCAGTACTTC
TRBV5-5	.	TRBJ2-1	TRBD1	CASSLKQGAVKYNEQFF	TGTGCCAGCAGCCTCAAACAGGGGGCAGTAAAATACAATGAGCAGTTCTTC
TRBV3-1/TRBV3-2	few	TRBJ1-2	.	CASSAVGGARDGYTF	TGTGCCAGCAGCGCCGTAGGGGGGGCAAGGGATGGCTACACCTTC
TRBV5-4	once	TRBJ1-2	.	CASSLGHVYGYTF	TGTGCCAGCAGCTTGGGACATGTCTATGGCTACACCTTC
TRBV10-2	.	TRBJ1-5	.	CASSEAGVQPQHF	TGCGCCAGCAGTGAAGCAGGGGTGCAGCCCCAGCATTTT
TRBV18	once	TRBJ1-4	.	CASSRVRGQGSEKLFF	TGTGCCAGCTCCCGCGTGAGGGGCCAGGGGAGTGAAAAACTGTTTTTT
TRBV28	once	TRBJ2-7	TRBD1	CASSPARGRYEQYF	TGTGCCAGCAGCCCAGCTAGGGGGCGCTACGAGCAGTACTTC
TRBV27	.	TRBJ2-3	TRBD2	CASSFRWTSGIPVTQYF	TGTGCCAGCAGTTTTCGGTGGACTAGCGGGATACCTGTTACGCAGTATTTT
TRBV29-1	.	TRBJ2-1	TRBD1	CSVVGTGESFPYNEQFF	TGCAGCGTTGTGGGGACAGGGGAGTCCTTCCCCTACAATGAGCAGTTCTTC
TRBV5-6	.	TRBJ1-5	.	CASSLARGGDQPQHF	TGTGCCAGCAGCTTGGCTAGGGGAGGCGATCAGCCCCAGCATTTT
TRBV5-6	.	TRBJ1-2	TRBD1	CATKDRVYGYTF	TGTGCCACCAAGGACAGGGTTTATGGCTACACCTTC
TRBV7-9	.	TRBJ1-6	.	CAIGGSYSPLHF	TGTGCCATCGGGGGGAGTTATTCACCCCTCCACTTT
TRBV24-1	.	TRBJ1-5	.	CATSEPIAGVRENQPQHF	TGTGCCACCAGTGAGCCGATAGCAGGGGTAAGAGAGAATCAGCCCCAGCATTTT
TRBV7-2	.	TRBJ1-5	.	CASSRGQYQPQHF	TGTGCCAGCAGCCGGGGTCAATATCAGCCCCAGCATTTT